This entry lists 20 T cell receptor beta chains sequenced from one sample in a study of cytomegalovirus exposure and HLA in healthy donors. PCR used 60 Vbeta primers and 13 Jbeta primers. Using immunoSEQ multiplex PCR, the repertoire was profiled, and TCRdb retains in-frame clones only, with some absent. The repertoire holds 99,000 or so clones, about three quarters seen once, with 5% to 6.5% in the top ten. The sample consisted of PBMCs. Source of these receptors: a woman between 18 and 30 years old in good health and CMV-seropositive.

The CDR3, as DNA: TGTGCCAGCCGAGAACGGGGAGAAGAGACCCAGTACTTC. This gives the protein CASRERGEETQYF. The rearrangement uses TRBV28 and TRBJ2-5; D perhaps matches TRBD2 (5 bases). Germline assignment: CDR1 MDHEN and CDR2 SYDVKM. The CDR3 extends over 13 amino acids. Trimming removed 8 bases at V and 3 bases at J, with 13 bases between.

The V gene is TRBV9, the J gene TRBJ2-1; 10 bases align to TRBD2. This CDR3 is 18 amino acids long. The junction had 17 bases not matched to a gene; V was cut back by 5 bases and J by 6 bases. CDR1 and CDR2 (germline): SGDLS, YYNGEE. The CDR3 bases are TGTGCCAGCAGGCCGGCTACTCCTAAGCGGGAGGGGGGCAATGAGCAGTTCTTC. It codes for CASRPATPKREGGNEQFF.

The CDR3 spells CASSLGAAALEEQFF. DNA for the CDR3: TGTGCCAGCAGCTTAGGCGCAGCGGCCCTGGAAGAGCAGTTCTTC. The rearrangement joins TRBV7-9 to TRBJ2-1; D possibly corresponds to TRBD2 (5 bases). Deletions cut 1 base from V and 10 bases from J, with 17 bases between. CDR1 and CDR2 from the germline V gene are SEHNR and FQNEAQ (reference sequence). There are 15 residues in the CDR3.

Only one count was recorded for this clone. The chain is built from TRBV10-3 and TRBJ1-1; 8 nucleotides match TRBD1. V gave up 7 bases and J gave up 0 bases; unmatched junction bases: 7. The germline gives CDR1 ENHRY, CDR2 SYGVKD. The length of the CDR3 is 15 residues. CDR3 coding DNA: TGTGCCATCAACGGACAGGGTCTTATGAACACTGAAGCTTTCTTT. This gives the protein CAINGQGLMNTEAFF.

This rearrangement joins TRBV25-1 to TRBJ1-5, with TRBD1 as a possible D gene (6 bases). Trimming cost V 1 base and J 5 bases, with 18 bases left between them. The CDR3 is 17 residues long. The germline V gene has CDR1 MGHDK and CDR2 SYGVNS. CDR3 in amino acids: CASSEFAAGVQDQPQHF. For the CDR3, the DNA is TGTGCCAGCAGTGAATTCGCGGCAGGGGTCCAGGATCAGCCCCAGCATTTT.

This chain uses TRBV1 with TRBJ2-2; the table's D gene call, TRBD2, was not cross checked with the DNA. TRBV1 is designated a pseudogene. This CDR3 region has 15 residues. The DNA of the CDR3 is TGCACCAGCAGCCAAGGGGCTAGCGGGGCCGGGGAGCTGTTTTTT. It codes for CTSSQGASGAGELFF.

The V gene is TRBV6-1, the J gene TRBJ1-4; D is perhaps TRBD1 (5 bases). V lost 2 bases to trimming and J lost 4 bases, with 8 bases between them. This CDR3 comprises 14 residues. The germline CDR1 and CDR2 sequences are MNHNS and SASEGT. The CDR3 region has the DNA TGTGCCAGCAGTGAAAGGGGCAGTAATGAAAAACTGTTTTTT. It encodes CASSERGSNEKLFF.

Concerning this clone: The sample holds other DNA sequences that translate to the same CDR3. J is TRBJ2-5 and V is TRBV30, with 7 bases aligning to TRBD2. V shed 3 bases and J 5 bases; nucleotides not matched to a gene: 9. Germline lookup yields CDR1 GTSNPN and CDR2 SVGIG (reference sequence). This CDR3 spans 14 amino acids. CDR3 DNA: TGTGCCTGGAGCTCGGGGCTAGCGGCGGAGACCCAGTACTTC. It encodes CAWSSGLAAETQYF.

V gene TRBV10-3 combines with J gene TRBJ2-1, with TRBD2 identical over 7 bases. The junction had 8 bases not matched to a gene; V was cut back by 7 bases and J by 8 bases. The CDR3 runs to 13 residues. Germline V CDR1 and CDR2: ENHRY, SYGVKD. The CDR3 reads CAITREPGDEQFF. CDR3 sequence (DNA): TGTGCCATCACGCGGGAGCCTGGTGATGAGCAGTTCTTC.

This chain uses TRBV6-1 with TRBJ2-3; no clear D gene. Trimming took off 2 bases at V and 2 bases at J, with 11 bases between the two ends. Germline V gives CDR1 MNHNS, CDR2 SASEGT. The CDR3 sequence is 15 residues long. Here the CDR3 reads CASSESTFLTDTQYF. The CDR3 DNA reads TGTGCCAGCAGTGAATCAACATTCCTCACAGATACGCAGTATTTT.

This sequence joins TRBV6-6 and TRBJ2-7; D not resolved. Germline CDR1 reads MNHNY; CDR2 reads SVGAGI (reference sequence). The V end lost 2 bases, the J end lost 0 bases, and 8 bases lay between the germline ends. The length of the CDR3 is 14 residues. CDR3 region: CASSYQASSYEQYF. The CDR3 DNA reads TGTGCCAGCAGTTACCAAGCGAGCTCCTACGAGCAGTACTTC.

V usage is TRBV6-5 and J usage is TRBJ1-2, with a tentative D call TRBD1 (5 bases). Germline V lookup: CDR1 MNHEY, CDR2 SVGAGI. This CDR3 spans 14 amino acids. Trimming cost V 0 bases and J 6 bases, with 11 bases left between them. As DNA, the CDR3 is TGTGCCAGCAGTTACTCGAGCAGGGTGGATGGCTACACCTTC. Translating it yields CASSYSSRVDGYTF.

The genes are TRBV28 and TRBJ1-2, with 8 bases lining up with TRBD1. V shed 1 base and J 5 bases; nucleotides not matched to a gene: 6. Per the germline V gene, CDR1 is MDHEN and CDR2 is SYDVKM. The CDR3 length is 15 residues. CDR3 DNA sequence: TGTGCCAGCAGTTTATTCTCAGGGGGCTCGTATGGCTACACCTTC. Protein sequence: CASSLFSGGSYGYTF.

The rearrangement links TRBV11-3 to TRBJ2-7; D gene ambiguous. The V end lost 1 base, the J end lost 4 bases, and 8 bases lay between the germline ends. This CDR3 is 13 amino acids long. Germline lookup yields CDR1 SGHNT and CDR2 YENEEA. CDR3 in amino acids: CASSLGGGYEQYF. CDR3 DNA: TGTGCCAGCAGCTTAGGAGGCGGATACGAGCAGTACTTC.

This chain joins TRBV5-1 and TRBJ2-3, with 7 nucleotides matching TRBD2. This CDR3 region has 15 residues. Germline lookup yields CDR1 SGHRS and CDR2 YFSETQ. With 4 bases clipped from V and 5 bases from J, the junction kept 10 bases outside the gene matches. As DNA, the CDR3 is TGCGCCAGCAGCCTAACTAGCGACGGAGGAGATACGCAGTATTTT. It yields the protein CASSLTSDGGDTQYF.

V and J are TRBV9 and TRBJ2-1; TRBD2 matches 9 bases. Germline-derived CDR1 and CDR2 are SGDLS and YYNGEE. The CDR3 runs 16 residues. The V gene end was trimmed by 3 bases and the J gene end by 10 bases; junction bases not matched to a gene: 14. Here the CDR3 reads CASSAPGPSGASEQFF. The DNA of the CDR3 is TGTGCCAGCAGCGCCCCCGGTCCTAGCGGGGCGTCGGAGCAGTTCTTC.

The CDR3 bases are TGCGCCAGCAGCCTGGGCCCGGTAGAGACCCAGTACTTC. Its translation is CASSLGPVETQYF. The V gene is TRBV4-1, the J gene TRBJ2-5, with no clear D. Germline-derived CDR1 and CDR2 are MGHRA and YSYEKL. The V end lost 4 bases, the J end lost 4 bases, and 10 bases lay between the germline ends. CDR3 length: 13 residues.

The CDR3 DNA sequence: TGTGCCAGTAGTCTGTCTAGGACAGGGAGGAACTATGGCTACACCTTC. Protein product: CASSLSRTGRNYGYTF. The rearrangement joins TRBV19 to TRBJ1-2; 8 positions match TRBD1. The CDR3 loop spans 16 amino acids. Trimming at V came to 5 bases and at J to 2 bases, leaving 10 bases not matched to a gene. CDR1 is LNHDA and CDR2 is SQIVND in the germline V gene (reference sequence).

The rearrangement joins TRBV18 to TRBJ2-1, with D possibly matching TRBD2 (6 bases). This CDR3 spans 15 amino acids. V lost 2 bases, J lost 7 bases, and 15 bases lay in between. Germline V gene sequence: CDR1 KGHSH, CDR2 LQKENI. For the CDR3, the DNA is TGTGCCAGCTCACCATCTAGCGAGAGAAAGAATGAGCAGTTCTTC. Protein: CASSPSSERKNEQFF.

The chain carries TRBV19 and TRBJ1-1; TRBD1 agrees at 9 bases. Germline V CDR1 and CDR2: LNHDA, SQIVND (reference sequence). The CDR3 loop spans 13 amino acids. J lost 11 bases, V lost 4 bases, and 8 bases had no gene match. CDR3 in amino acids: CASSTAQGAWAFF. CDR3 nucleotide sequence: TGTGCCAGTAGTACCGCACAGGGGGCCTGGGCTTTCTTT.